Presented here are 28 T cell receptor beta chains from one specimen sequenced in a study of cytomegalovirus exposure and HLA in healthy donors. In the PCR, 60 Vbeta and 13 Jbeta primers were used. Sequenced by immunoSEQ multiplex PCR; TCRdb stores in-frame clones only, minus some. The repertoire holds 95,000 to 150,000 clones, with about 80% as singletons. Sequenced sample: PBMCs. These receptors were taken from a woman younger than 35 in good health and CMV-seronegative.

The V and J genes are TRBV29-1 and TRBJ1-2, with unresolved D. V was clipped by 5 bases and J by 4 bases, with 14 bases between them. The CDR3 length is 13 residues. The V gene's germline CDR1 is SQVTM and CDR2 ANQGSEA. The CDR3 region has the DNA TGCAGCGTTCCCGGGCGGGATATCTATGGCTACACCTTC. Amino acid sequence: CSVPGRDIYGYTF.

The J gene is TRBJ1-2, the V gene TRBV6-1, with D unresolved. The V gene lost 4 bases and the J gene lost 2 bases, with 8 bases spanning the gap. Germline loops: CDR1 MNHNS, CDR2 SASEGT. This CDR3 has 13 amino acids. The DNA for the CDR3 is TGTGCCAGCAGTGCGGCGGGGAACTATGGCTACACCTTC. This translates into CASSAAGNYGYTF.

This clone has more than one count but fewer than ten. CDR3 amino acids: CASSLKPSGTIGAGFF. The CDR3 region has the DNA TGCGCCAGCAGCCTCAAGCCCTCCGGGACAATCGGGGCAGGTTTCTTT. The rearrangement links TRBV4-3 to TRBJ1-1, with D perhaps matching TRBD1 (6 bases). The germline CDR1 and CDR2 sequences are LGHNA and YSLEER. The CDR3 has 16 amino acids. The ends were cut back, 4 bases at V and 13 bases at J, with 28 bases in the middle.

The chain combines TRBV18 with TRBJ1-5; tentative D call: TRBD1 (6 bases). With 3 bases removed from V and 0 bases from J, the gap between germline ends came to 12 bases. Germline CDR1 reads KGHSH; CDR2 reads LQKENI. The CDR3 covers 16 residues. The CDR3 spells CASSPRTAYSNQPQHF. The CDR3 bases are TGTGCCAGCTCACCGCGGACAGCTTATAGCAATCAGCCCCAGCATTTT.

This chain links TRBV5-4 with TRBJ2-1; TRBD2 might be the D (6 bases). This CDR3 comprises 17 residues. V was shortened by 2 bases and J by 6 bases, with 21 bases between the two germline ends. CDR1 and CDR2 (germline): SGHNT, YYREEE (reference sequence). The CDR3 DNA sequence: TGTGCCAGCAGCTTTGTGTACTCGGGACTGTCGGGCAATGAGCAGTTCTTC. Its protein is CASSFVYSGLSGNEQFF.

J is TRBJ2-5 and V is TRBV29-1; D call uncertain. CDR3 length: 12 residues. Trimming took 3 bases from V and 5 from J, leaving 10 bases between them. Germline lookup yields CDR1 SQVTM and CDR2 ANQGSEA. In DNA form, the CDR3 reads TGCAGCGTTGAGGCCTCAGCGGAGACCCAGTACTTC. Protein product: CSVEASAETQYF.

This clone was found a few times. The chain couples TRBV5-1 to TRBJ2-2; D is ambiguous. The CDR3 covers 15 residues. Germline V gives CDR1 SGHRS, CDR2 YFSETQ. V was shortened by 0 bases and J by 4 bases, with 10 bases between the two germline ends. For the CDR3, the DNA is TGCGCCAGCAGCTTGGACATACGTCTCACCGGGGAGCTGTTTTTT. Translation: CASSLDIRLTGELFF.

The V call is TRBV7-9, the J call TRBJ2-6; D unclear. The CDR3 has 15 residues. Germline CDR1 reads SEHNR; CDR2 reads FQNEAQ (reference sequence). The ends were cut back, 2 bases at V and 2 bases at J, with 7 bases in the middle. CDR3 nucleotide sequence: TGTGCCAGCAGCTTAAGAAGCGCTGGGGCCAACGTCCTGACTTTC. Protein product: CASSLRSAGANVLTF.

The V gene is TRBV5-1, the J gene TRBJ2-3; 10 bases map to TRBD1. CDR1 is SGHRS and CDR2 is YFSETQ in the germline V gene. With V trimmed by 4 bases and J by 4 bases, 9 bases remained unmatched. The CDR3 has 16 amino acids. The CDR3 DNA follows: TGCGCCAGCAGCAGGAACCGGGACAGGGGCCCAGATACGCAGTATTTT. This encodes CASSRNRDRGPDTQYF.

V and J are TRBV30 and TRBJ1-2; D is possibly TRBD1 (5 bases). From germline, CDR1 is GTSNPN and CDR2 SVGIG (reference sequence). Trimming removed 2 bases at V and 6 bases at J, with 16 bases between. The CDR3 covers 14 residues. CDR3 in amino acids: CAWSRGALKHGYTF. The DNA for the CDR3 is TGTGCCTGGAGTAGGGGCGCCTTAAAACATGGCTACACCTTC.

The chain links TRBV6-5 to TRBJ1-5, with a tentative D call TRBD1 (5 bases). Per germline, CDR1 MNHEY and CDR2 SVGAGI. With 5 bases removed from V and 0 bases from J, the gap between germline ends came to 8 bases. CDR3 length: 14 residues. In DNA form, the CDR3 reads TGTGCCAGCAGTCAGACAGTTAGCAATCAGCCCCAGCATTTT. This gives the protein CASSQTVSNQPQHF.

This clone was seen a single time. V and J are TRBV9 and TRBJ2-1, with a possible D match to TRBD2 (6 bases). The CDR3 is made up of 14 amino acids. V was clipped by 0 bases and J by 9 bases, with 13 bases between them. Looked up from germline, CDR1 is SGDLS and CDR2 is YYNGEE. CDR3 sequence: CASSVAGAESEQFF. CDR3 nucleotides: TGTGCCAGCAGCGTAGCGGGAGCTGAAAGTGAGCAGTTCTTC.

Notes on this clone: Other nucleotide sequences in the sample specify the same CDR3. The CDR3 DNA sequence: TGTGCCAGCAGCCTTACCGGGAACACTGAAGCTTTCTTT. It is translated as CASSLTGNTEAFF. The chain links TRBV7-9 to TRBJ1-1, with D uncertain. Germline V gene lookup returns CDR1 SEHNR and CDR2 FQNEAQ (reference sequence). Deletions cut 5 bases from V and 1 base from J, with 8 bases between. CDR3 length equals 13 residues.

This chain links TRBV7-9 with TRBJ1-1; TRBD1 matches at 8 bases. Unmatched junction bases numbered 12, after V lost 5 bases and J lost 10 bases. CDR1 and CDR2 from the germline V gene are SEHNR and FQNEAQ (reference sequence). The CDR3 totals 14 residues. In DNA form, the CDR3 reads TGTGCCAGCAGCCCATGGGGGGGGACAGGTTCAGCTTTCTTT. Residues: CASSPWGGTGSAFF. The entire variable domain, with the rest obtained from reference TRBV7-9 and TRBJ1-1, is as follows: DTGVSQNPRHKITKRGQNVTFRCDPISEHNRLYWYRQTLGQGPEFLTYFQNEAQLEKSRLLSDRFSAERPKGSFSTLEIQRTEQGDSAMYLCASSPWGGTGSAFFGQGTRLTVV.

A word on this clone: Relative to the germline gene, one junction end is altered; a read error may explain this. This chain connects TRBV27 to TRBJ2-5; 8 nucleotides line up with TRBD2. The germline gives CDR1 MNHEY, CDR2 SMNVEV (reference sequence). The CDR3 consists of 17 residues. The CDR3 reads CASSLWGSAGARETQYF. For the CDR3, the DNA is TGTGCCAGCAGCTTATGGGGCTCAGCGGGGGCAAGAGAGACCCAGTACTTC.

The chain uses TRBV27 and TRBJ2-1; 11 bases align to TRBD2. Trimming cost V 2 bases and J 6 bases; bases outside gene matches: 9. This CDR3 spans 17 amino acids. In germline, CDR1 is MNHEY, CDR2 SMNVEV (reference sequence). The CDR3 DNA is TGTGCCAGCAGTTTACCCGTTCTAGCGGGGGGCCCCAATGAGCAGTTCTTC. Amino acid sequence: CASSLPVLAGGPNEQFF.

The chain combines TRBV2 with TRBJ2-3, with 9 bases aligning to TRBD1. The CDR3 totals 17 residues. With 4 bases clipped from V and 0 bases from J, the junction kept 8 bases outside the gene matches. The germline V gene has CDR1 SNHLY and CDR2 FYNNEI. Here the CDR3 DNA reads TGTGCCAGCAGTGGGATTACAGGGGGCTGGAGCACAGATACGCAGTATTTT. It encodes CASSGITGGWSTDTQYF.

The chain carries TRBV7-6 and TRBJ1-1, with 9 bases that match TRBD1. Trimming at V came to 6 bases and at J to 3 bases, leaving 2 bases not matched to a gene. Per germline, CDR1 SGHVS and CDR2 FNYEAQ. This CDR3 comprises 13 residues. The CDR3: CASRGQGDTEAFF. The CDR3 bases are TGTGCCAGCAGGGGACAGGGAGACACTGAAGCTTTCTTT.

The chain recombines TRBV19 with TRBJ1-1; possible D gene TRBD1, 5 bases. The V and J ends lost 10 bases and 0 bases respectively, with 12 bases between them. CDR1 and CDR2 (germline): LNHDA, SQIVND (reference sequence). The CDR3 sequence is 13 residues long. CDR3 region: CATMTEMNTEAFF. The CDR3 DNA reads TGTGCCACAATGACAGAGATGAACACTGAAGCTTTCTTT.

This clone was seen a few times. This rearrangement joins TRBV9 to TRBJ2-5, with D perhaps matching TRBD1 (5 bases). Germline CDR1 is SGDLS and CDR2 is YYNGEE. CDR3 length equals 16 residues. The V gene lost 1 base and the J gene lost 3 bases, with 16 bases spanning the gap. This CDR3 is CASSVSAGMWEETQYF. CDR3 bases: TGTGCCAGCAGCGTATCCGCAGGGATGTGGGAAGAGACCCAGTACTTC. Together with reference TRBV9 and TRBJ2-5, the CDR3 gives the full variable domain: DSGVTQTPKHLITATGQRVTLRCSPRSGDLSVYWYQQSLDQGLQFLIQYYNGEERAKGNILERFSAQQFPDLHSELNLSSLELGDSALYFCASSVSAGMWEETQYFGPGTRLLVL.

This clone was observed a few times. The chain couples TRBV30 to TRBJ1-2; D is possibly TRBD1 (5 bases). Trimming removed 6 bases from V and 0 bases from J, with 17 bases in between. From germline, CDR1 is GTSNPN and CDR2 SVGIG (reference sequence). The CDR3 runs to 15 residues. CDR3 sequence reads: CACSVGGLANYGYTF. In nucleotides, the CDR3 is TGTGCCTGTTCGGTTGGGGGACTAGCTAACTATGGCTACACCTTC.

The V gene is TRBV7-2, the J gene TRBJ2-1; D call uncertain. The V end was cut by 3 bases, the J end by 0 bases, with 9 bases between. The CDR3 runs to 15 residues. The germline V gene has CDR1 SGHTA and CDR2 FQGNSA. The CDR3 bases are TGTGCCAGCAGCTTCAGTCTCGCCTCCTACAATGAGCAGTTCTTC. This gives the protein CASSFSLASYNEQFF.

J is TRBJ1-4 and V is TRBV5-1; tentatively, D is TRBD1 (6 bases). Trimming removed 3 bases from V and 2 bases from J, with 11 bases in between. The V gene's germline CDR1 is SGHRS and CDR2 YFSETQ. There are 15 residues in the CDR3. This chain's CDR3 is CASSSTGSTNEKLFF. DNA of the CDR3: TGCGCCAGCAGCTCCACAGGGAGCACTAATGAAAAACTGTTTTTT.

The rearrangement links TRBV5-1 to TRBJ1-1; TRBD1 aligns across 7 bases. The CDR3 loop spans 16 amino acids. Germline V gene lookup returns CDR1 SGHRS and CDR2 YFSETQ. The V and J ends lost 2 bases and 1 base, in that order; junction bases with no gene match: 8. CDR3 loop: CASSFLTGSENTEAFF. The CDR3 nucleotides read TGCGCCAGCAGCTTTCTGACAGGGTCGGAGAACACTGAAGCTTTCTTT.

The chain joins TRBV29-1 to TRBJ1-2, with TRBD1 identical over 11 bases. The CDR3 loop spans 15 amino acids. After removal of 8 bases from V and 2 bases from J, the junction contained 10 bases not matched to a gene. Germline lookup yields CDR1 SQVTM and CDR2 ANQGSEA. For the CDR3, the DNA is TGCAGCACGTGGACAGGGGGCGCGGGGAACTATGGCTACACCTTC. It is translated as CSTWTGGAGNYGYTF.

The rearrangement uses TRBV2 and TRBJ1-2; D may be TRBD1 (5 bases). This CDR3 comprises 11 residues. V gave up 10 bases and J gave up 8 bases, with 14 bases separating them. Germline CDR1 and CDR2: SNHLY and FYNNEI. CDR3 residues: CAKSVGLGYTF. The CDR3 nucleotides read TGTGCCAAATCCGTGGGGCTGGGCTACACCTTC.

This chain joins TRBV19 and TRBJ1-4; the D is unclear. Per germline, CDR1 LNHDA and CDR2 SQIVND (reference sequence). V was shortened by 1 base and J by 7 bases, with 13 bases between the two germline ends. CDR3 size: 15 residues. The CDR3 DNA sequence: TGTGCCAGTAGTATAGGTCCAGGCTTGGGTGAAAAACTGTTTTTT. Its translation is CASSIGPGLGEKLFF.

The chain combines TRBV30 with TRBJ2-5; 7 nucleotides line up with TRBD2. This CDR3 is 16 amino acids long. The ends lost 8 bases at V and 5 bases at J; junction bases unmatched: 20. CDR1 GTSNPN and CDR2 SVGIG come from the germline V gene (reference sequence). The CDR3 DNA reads TGTGCCCTGGGGAGGGGAGCTAGCTTTGATCTGGAGACCCAGTACTTC. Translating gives CALGRGASFDLETQYF.